This T cell receptor (beta chain) was recorded in a study of neurological immune-mediated disorders. Notes on the study in general: The greatest TCR clonal expansion appeared in HTLV-1-associated myelopathy and the smallest, falling below healthy controls, in multiple sclerosis. There were no CDR3 amino acid sequences shared by expanded clones across subjects, a result suggesting private repertoires in all groups.

By 5'RACE with 10-nucleotide random UMIs, the cDNA was made. TCRdb redid the calling of the 5' RACE reads with MiXCR, one entry per CDR3 protein. This sample has about 55,000 distinct CDR3 sequences, with 3.8% found just once. This clonotype was counted ten times or more. Its antigen is unknown. The unsorted libraries were produced from 2 million PBMCs held at -80 C. The CDR3 has 15 amino acids. The V segment lost 1 base and the J segment 0 bases; nucleotides outside the gene matches: 2. Germline assignment: CDR1 SGHRS and CDR2 YFSETQ. What was sequenced was PBMCs. The chain recombines TRBV5-1 with TRBJ2-3, with 7 positions matching TRBD1. The TCR originated in a man between 60 and 70 years old with multiple sclerosis. The CDR3 DNA reads TGCGCCAGCAGCTTGTACAGGGGAAGCACAGATACGCAGTATTTT. It is translated as CASSLYRGSTDTQYF.